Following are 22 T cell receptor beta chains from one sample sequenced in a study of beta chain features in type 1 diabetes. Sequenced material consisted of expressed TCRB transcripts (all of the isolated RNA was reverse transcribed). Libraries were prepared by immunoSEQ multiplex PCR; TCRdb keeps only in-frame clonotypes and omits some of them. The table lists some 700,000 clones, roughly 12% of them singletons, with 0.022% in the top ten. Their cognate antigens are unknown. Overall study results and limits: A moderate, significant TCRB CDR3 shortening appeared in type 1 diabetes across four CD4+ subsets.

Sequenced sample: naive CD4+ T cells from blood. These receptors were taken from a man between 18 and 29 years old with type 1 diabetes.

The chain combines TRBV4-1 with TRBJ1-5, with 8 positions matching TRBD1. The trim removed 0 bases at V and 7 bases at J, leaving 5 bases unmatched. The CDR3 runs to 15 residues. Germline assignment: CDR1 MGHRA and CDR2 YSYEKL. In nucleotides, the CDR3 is TGCGCCAGCAGCCAAGATCAGGGGGCGAGGCAGCCCCAGCATTTT. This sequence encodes CASSQDQGARQPQHF.

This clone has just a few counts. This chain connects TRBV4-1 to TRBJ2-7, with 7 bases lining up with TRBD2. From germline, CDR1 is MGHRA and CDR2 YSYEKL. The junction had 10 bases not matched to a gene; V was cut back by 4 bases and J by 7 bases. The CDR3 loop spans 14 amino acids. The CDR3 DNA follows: TGCGCCAGCAGCCCCGACTTATTCGGGGGGGAGCAGTACTTC. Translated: CASSPDLFGGEQYF.

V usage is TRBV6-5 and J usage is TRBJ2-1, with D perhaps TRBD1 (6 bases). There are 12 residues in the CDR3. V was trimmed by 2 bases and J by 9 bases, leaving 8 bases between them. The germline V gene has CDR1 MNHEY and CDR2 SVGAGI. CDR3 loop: CASSYLQGEQFF. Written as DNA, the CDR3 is TGTGCCAGCAGTTACCTACAGGGTGAGCAGTTCTTC.

The CDR3 protein is CASGGTTYNEQFF. For the CDR3, the DNA is TGTGCCAGCGGGGGGACCACCTACAATGAGCAGTTCTTC. The chain joins TRBV5-4 to TRBJ2-1; perhaps TRBD2 as D (6 bases). The V end lost 7 bases, the J end lost 2 bases, and 10 bases lay between the germline ends. Looked up from germline, CDR1 is SGHNT and CDR2 is YYREEE (reference sequence). The CDR3 sequence is 13 residues long.

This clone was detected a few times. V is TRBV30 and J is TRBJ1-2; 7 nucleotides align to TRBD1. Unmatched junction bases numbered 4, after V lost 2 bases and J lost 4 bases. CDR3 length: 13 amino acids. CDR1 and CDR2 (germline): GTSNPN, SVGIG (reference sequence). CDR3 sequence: CAWSRDRGYGYTF. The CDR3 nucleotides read TGTGCCTGGAGTAGGGACAGAGGCTATGGCTACACCTTC.

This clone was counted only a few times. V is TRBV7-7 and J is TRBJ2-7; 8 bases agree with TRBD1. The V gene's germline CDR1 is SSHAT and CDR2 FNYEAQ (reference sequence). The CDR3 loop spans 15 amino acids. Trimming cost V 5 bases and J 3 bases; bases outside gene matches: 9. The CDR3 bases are TGTGCCAGCAGCCCCCGGACAGGGACGGACTACGAGCAGTACTTC. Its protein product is CASSPRTGTDYEQYF.

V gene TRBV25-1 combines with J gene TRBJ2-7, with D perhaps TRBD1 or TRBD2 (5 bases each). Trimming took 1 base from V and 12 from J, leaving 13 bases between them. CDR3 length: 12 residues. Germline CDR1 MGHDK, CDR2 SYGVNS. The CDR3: CASSESGRGLYF. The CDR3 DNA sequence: TGTGCCAGCAGTGAATCCGGCCGGGGCCTGTACTTC.

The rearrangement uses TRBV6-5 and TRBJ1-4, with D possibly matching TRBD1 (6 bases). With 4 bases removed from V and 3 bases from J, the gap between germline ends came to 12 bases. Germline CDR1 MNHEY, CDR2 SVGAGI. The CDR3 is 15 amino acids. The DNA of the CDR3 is TGTGCCAGCAGTTCCTTGACAGGATCTAATGAAAAACTGTTTTTT. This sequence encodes CASSSLTGSNEKLFF.

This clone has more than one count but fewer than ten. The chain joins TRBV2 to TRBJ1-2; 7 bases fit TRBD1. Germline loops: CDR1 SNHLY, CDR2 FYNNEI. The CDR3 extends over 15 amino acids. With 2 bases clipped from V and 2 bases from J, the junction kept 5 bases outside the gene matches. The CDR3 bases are TGTGCCAGCAGTGAATATGGCAGGGGGAACTATGGCTACACCTTC. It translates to CASSEYGRGNYGYTF.

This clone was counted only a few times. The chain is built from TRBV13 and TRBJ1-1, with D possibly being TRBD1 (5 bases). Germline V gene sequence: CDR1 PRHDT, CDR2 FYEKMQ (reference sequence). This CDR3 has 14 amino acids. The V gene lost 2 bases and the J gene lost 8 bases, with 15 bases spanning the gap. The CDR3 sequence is CASSLQAGVSEAFF. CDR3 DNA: TGTGCCAGCAGCTTACAGGCGGGGGTGTCGGAAGCTTTCTTT.

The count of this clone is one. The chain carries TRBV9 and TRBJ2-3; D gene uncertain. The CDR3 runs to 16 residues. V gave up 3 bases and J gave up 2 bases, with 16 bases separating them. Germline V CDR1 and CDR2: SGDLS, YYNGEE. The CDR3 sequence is CASSARAWPNTDTQYF. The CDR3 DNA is TGTGCCAGCAGCGCCCGGGCCTGGCCAAACACAGATACGCAGTATTTT. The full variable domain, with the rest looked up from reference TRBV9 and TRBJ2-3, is DSGVTQTPKHLITATGQRVTLRCSPRSGDLSVYWYQQSLDQGLQFLIQYYNGEERAKGNILERFSAQQFPDLHSELNLSSLELGDSALYFCASSARAWPNTDTQYFGPGTRLTVL.

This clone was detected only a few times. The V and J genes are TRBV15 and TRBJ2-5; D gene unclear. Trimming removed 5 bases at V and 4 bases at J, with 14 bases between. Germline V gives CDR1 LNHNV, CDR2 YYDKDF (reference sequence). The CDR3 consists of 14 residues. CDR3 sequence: CATSPRPGVETQYF. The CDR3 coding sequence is TGTGCCACCAGCCCTCGACCCGGCGTAGAGACCCAGTACTTC.

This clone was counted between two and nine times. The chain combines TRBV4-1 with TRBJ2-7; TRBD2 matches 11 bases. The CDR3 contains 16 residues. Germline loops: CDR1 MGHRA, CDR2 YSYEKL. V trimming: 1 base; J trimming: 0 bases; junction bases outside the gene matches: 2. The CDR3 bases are TGCGCCAGCAGCCAAGTGACTAGCGGGGCCTCCTACGAGCAGTACTTC. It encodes CASSQVTSGASYEQYF.

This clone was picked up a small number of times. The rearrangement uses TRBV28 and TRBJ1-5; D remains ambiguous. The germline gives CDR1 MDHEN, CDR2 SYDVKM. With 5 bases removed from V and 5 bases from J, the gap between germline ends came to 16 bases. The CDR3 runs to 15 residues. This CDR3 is CASSPGSLNDQPQHF. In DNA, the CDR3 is TGTGCCAGCAGTCCCGGATCACTAAACGATCAGCCCCAGCATTTT.

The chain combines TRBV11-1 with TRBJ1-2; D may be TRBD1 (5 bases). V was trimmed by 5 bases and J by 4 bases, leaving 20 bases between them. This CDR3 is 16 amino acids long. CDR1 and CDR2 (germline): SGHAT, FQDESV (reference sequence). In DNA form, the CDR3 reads TGTGCCAGCAGCCCGCCAATTTGGGACGGATCCTATGGCTACACCTTC. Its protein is CASSPPIWDGSYGYTF.

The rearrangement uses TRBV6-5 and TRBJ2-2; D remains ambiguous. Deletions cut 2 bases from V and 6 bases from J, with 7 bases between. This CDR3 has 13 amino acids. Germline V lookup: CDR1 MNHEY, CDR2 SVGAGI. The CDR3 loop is CASSYPAAGELFF. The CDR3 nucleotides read TGTGCCAGCAGTTACCCCGCCGCCGGGGAGCTGTTTTTT.

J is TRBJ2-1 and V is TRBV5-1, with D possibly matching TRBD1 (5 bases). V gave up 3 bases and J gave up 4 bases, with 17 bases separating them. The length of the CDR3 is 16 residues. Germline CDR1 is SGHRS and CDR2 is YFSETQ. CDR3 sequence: CASSSAPPDTYNEQFF. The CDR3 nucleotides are TGCGCCAGCAGCTCCGCCCCACCGGACACTTACAATGAGCAGTTCTTC. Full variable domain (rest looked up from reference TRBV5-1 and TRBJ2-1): KAGVTQTPRYLIKTRGQQVTLSCSPISGHRSVSWYQQTPGQGLQFLFEYFSETQRNKGNFPGRFSGRQFSNSRSEMNVSTLELGDSALYLCASSSAPPDTYNEQFFGPGTRLTVL.

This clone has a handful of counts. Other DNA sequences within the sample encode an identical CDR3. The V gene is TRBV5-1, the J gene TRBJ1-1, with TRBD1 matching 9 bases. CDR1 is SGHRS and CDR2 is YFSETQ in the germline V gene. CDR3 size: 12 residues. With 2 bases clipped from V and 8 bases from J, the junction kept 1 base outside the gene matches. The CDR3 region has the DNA TGCGCCAGCAGCTTTGGGACAGGGGAAGCTTTCTTT. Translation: CASSFGTGEAFF.

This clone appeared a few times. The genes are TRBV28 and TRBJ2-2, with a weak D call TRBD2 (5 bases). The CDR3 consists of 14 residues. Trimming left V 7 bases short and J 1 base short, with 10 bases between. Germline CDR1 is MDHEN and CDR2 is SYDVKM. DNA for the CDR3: TGTGCCAGCAAGAGAGGGCAGAACACCGGGGAGCTGTTTTTT. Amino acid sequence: CASKRGQNTGELFF.

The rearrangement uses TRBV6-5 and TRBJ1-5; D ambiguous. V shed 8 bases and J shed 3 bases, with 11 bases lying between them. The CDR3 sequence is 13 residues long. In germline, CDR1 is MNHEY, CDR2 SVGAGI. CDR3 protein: CASGTAYNQPQHF. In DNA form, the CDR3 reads TGTGCCAGCGGTACAGCCTACAATCAGCCCCAGCATTTT.

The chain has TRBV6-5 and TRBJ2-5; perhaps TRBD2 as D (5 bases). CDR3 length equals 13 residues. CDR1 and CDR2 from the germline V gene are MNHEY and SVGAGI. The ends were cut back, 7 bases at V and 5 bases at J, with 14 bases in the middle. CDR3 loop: CASIGVAGETQYF. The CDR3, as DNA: TGTGCCAGCATCGGGGTGGCTGGGGAGACCCAGTACTTC.

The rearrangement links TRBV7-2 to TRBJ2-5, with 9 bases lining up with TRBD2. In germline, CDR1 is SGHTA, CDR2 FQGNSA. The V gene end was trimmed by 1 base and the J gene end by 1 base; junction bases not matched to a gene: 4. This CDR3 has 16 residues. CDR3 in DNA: TGTGCCAGCAGCTTAGGACTAGCGGTCATCCAAGAGACCCAGTACTTC. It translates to CASSLGLAVIQETQYF.